This T cell receptor beta chain was sequenced for a study of CD8+ T cells in alopecia areata. Across the whole study: Treated individuals took tofacitinib by mouth, 5 to 10 mg twice daily. Tofacitinib treatment spanned 6 to 18 months, with 6 months off drug afterward.

Overall study results and limits: Elevated clonality characterized lesional scalp relative to normal scalp, particularly in alopecia totalis/universalis.

V gave up 3 bases and J gave up 0 bases; unmatched junction bases: 4. This CDR3 comprises 15 residues. From germline, CDR1 is MGHRA and CDR2 YSYEKL. This clone was seen a handful of times. The antigen is not known. Treatment noted: oral pan-JAK inhibitor, 5-10 mg twice daily. Extraction and reverse transcription of RNA yielded cDNA as the sequencing template. Profiled with immunoSEQ multiplex PCR; TCRdb holds only in-frame clones, not every one. Among roughly 220,000 clones, 35% to 45% were seen once, and the ten largest hold around 0.48%. The chain joins TRBV4-1 to TRBJ2-7, with 8 positions matching TRBD2. Sequenced here: CD4+ T cells sorted from blood, sampled around week 30, from a patient treated with tofacitinib. The receptor was isolated from a human donor with alopecia areata. CDR3 amino acids: CASSQSGSGSYEQYF. The CDR3 DNA follows: TGCGCCAGCAGCCAGAGCGGGAGCGGCTCCTACGAGCAGTACTTC.